One sample yielded the 19 T cell receptor beta chains listed below, sequenced in a study of T cells in Graves' hyperthyroidism and ophthalmopathy. The investigators amplified TCR beta CDR3 regions from RNA transcripts. In the first-round RT-PCR of the TCR CDR3, the HTBI primer set was used. TCRdb processed the multiplex PCR reads anew with MiXCR; each CDR3 protein has one entry. The table lists roughly 570,000 distinct CDR3 sequences, 35% to 55% of them singletons, with 7.5% to 8.5% in the top ten. Sequencing was carried out using peripheral blood or thyroid tissue (not recorded which). The origin of the receptors is a woman in her late teens or twenties with Graves' hyperthyroidism.

This clonotype turned up a few times. The chain joins TRBV11-3 to TRBJ1-1; D might be TRBD1 (6 bases). V lost 2 bases, J lost 0 bases, and 10 bases lay in between. This CDR3 has 15 amino acids. Germline lookup yields CDR1 SGHNT and CDR2 YENEEA. The CDR3 DNA sequence: TGTGCCAGCAGCTTATCCGGGACAATGAACACTGAAGCTTTCTTT. Translating it yields CASSLSGTMNTEAFF.

This clonotype was picked up many times. The rearrangement uses TRBV20-1 and TRBJ2-7, with D possibly being TRBD2 (6 bases). The CDR3 runs 12 residues. Trimming stripped 1 base from V and 5 bases from J, with 9 bases between. Germline V gene lookup returns CDR1 DFQATT and CDR2 SNEGSKA (reference sequence). CDR3 DNA: TGCAGTGCTAGAGGACTAGATGACGAGCAGTACTTC. Protein sequence: CSARGLDDEQYF.

The V gene is TRBV5-1, the J gene TRBJ1-6; D is unresolved. Trimming removed 1 base from V and 8 bases from J, with 13 bases in between. The germline CDR1 and CDR2 sequences are SGHRS and YFSETQ. The CDR3 consists of 15 residues. The CDR3 nucleotides read TGCGCCAGCAGCTTGAAGGGTTGGGGTGATTCACCCCTCCACTTT. It yields the protein CASSLKGWGDSPLHF.

Details on this clonotype: This sequence may be a read error, since a much larger clone differs from it by one base. V is TRBV10-3 and J is TRBJ2-5; TRBD2 is a possible D gene (6 bases). The CDR3 is made up of 14 amino acids. CDR1 and CDR2 (germline): ENHRY, SYGVKD. V gave up 6 bases and J gave up 4 bases, with 15 bases separating them. The CDR3 sequence is CAISVDGGGETQYF. CDR3 nucleotides: TGTGCCATCAGCGTTGACGGGGGTGGAGAGACCCAGTACTTC.

Notes on this clonotype: At one end, the junction sequence differs from germline, possibly due to a read error. This chain links TRBV24-1 with TRBJ1-4, with TRBD1 identical over 8 bases. The CDR3 has 11 amino acids. The V gene's germline CDR1 is KGHDR and CDR2 SFDVKD. DNA of the CDR3: TGTGCCACAGAGACAGGGGAAAAGCTGTTTTTT. Its translation: CATETGEKLFF.

This chain links TRBV4-2 with TRBJ1-4; 9 bases are shared with TRBD1. The CDR3 is made up of 15 amino acids. With 6 bases clipped from V and 3 bases from J, the junction kept 5 bases outside the gene matches. Germline CDR1 is LGHNA and CDR2 is YNFKEQ. The CDR3 is CASRNRGRANEKLFF. CDR3 coding DNA: TGTGCCAGCAGAAACAGGGGGCGTGCTAATGAAAAACTGTTTTTT.

This clonotype appeared many times. The chain has TRBV6-1 and TRBJ1-2; 7 bases fit TRBD1. V was clipped by 6 bases and J by 4 bases; unmatched bases: 2. The CDR3 is 12 residues long. The germline V gene encodes CDR1 MNHNS and CDR2 SASEGT. The CDR3 spells CASSRTGYGYTF. The CDR3 nucleotides read TGTGCCAGCAGCCGGACAGGCTATGGCTACACCTTC.

The chain employs TRBV6-2 or TRBV6-3 and TRBJ1-5, with 8 bases identical to TRBD1. The CDR3 consists of 16 residues. CDR1 is MNHEY, CDR2 SVGEGT, per germline. The junction had 4 bases not matched to a gene; V was cut back by 0 bases and J by 3 bases. The CDR3 nucleotides read TGTGCCAGCAGTTACTCGGGACAGGCGGACAATCAGCCCCAGCATTTT. This gives the protein CASSYSGQADNQPQHF.

This clonotype was picked up many times. This chain links TRBV13 with TRBJ1-2; tentative D call: TRBD1 (6 bases). Germline CDR1 reads PRHDT; CDR2 reads FYEKMQ (reference sequence). CDR3 length: 17 residues. V dropped 5 bases and J dropped 0 bases, with 19 bases sitting between them. The CDR3 nucleotides are TGTGCCAGCAGCACCCACGGGGTGGGGGCGTCTAACTATGGCTACACCTTC. This encodes CASSTHGVGASNYGYTF.

Turning to this clonotype: This may be a read error: a much more frequent sequence differs by one nucleotide. The J gene is TRBJ2-5, the V gene TRBV7-2; no definite D call. Deletions cut 5 bases from V and 0 bases from J, with 13 bases between. The CDR3 length is 15 residues. CDR1 and CDR2 (germline): SGHTA, FQGNSA. The CDR3 sequence: CASSQGFEYQETQYF. The CDR3 DNA reads TGTGCCAGCAGCCAAGGTTTCGAGTACCAAGAGACCCAGTACTTC.

Turning to this clonotype: No conserved phenylalanine or tryptophan ends this CDR3, so it is likely a read error. The V and J genes are TRBV6-1 and TRBJ1-1, with 9 positions matching TRBD1. J lost 1 base, V lost 3 bases, and 9 bases had no gene match. Germline CDR1 MNHNS, CDR2 SASEGT. This CDR3 has 17 residues. CDR3: CASSDGGTGRGNTEAFS. CDR3 in DNA: TGTGCCAGCAGTGACGGAGGGACAGGGAGGGGGAACACTGAAGCTTTCTCT.

Concerning this clonotype: A junction boundary mismatches the germline segment, possibly from a read error. V and J are TRBV7-6 and TRBJ2-3, with TRBD2 identical over 7 bases. The J call may be incorrect, as the DNA end agrees better with TRBJ2-1. Germline-derived CDR1 and CDR2 are SGHVS and FNYEAQ. The CDR3 is made up of 16 amino acids. CDR3 loop: CARSPQAGLVWSEQFF. The CDR3 DNA reads TGTGCCCGCAGCCCACAGGCCGGACTAGTGTGGAGTGAGCAGTTCTTC.

Note on this clonotype: One end of the junction does not line up with germline, which may come from a read error. The gene calls are TRBV4-3 and TRBJ1-3, with D possibly matching TRBD1 (5 bases). This CDR3 contains 17 residues. Germline CDR1 and CDR2: LGHNA and YSLEER. This chain's CDR3 is CVSSLGVRVSSGNTIYF. The CDR3 DNA reads as TGCGTCAGCAGCCTGGGCGTCAGGGTATCCTCTGGAAACACCATATATTTT.

J is TRBJ2-7 and V is TRBV23-1, with 9 bases fitting TRBD1. TRBV23-1 is designated an ORF whose function remains uncertain. The CDR3 is 13 residues long. With V trimmed by 6 bases and J by 3 bases, 3 bases remained unmatched. DNA for the CDR3: TGCGCCAGCAGGGGACAGGGTGACTACGAGCAGTACTTC. It specifies CASRGQGDYEQYF.

This clonotype was found a few times. This rearrangement joins TRBV27 to TRBJ1-2; D is ambiguous. The germline CDR1 and CDR2 sequences are MNHEY and SMNVEV (reference sequence). V lost 0 bases, J lost 4 bases, and 9 bases lay in between. The CDR3 loop spans 14 amino acids. The CDR3: CASSLSPSSYGYTF. In DNA, the CDR3 is TGTGCCAGCAGTTTATCCCCAAGCTCCTATGGCTACACCTTC.

A note on this clonotype: The junction departs from germline at one end; a sequencing error may be responsible. The chain has TRBV7-9 and TRBJ2-2; 11 bases agree with TRBD2. Germline assignment: CDR1 SEHNR and CDR2 FQNEAQ (reference sequence). The CDR3 runs to 16 residues. The CDR3 DNA is TGTGCCAGCAGCTTACGGGGACTAGCGGTCCTTGGGGAGCTATTTTTT. It encodes CASSLRGLAVLGELFF.

As concerns this clonotype: A much larger clonotype is one base distant, so this may be a read error. CDR3 in DNA: TGTGCCAGCAGACGATATACGGGGACCGGGGAGCTGTTTTTT. Protein sequence: CASRRYTGTGELFF. This chain links TRBV6-1 with TRBJ2-2; D is perhaps TRBD2 (5 bases). V lost 6 bases, J lost 5 bases, and 13 bases lay in between. CDR3 length: 14 amino acids. Germline CDR1 is MNHNS and CDR2 is SASEGT.

V gene TRBV7-3 combines with J gene TRBJ2-1, with 7 bases that match TRBD1. The CDR3 has 13 residues. Germline assignment: CDR1 SGHTA and CDR2 FQGTGA. The J segment lost 5 bases and the V segment lost 5 bases, leaving 3 bases of the junction unmatched. The CDR3 DNA reads as TGTGCCAGCAGCAGGGACAGCCACAATGAGCAGTTCTTC. Its translation: CASSRDSHNEQFF.

V usage is TRBV2 and J usage is TRBJ1-3; TRBD1 might be the D (5 bases). The CDR3 runs 11 residues. The germline V gene has CDR1 SNHLY and CDR2 FYNNEI. V was cut by 8 bases and J by 8 bases, with 10 bases left in between. The CDR3 DNA sequence: TGTGCCAGCCGGGGGTGGGACACCATATATTTT. Amino acid sequence: CASRGWDTIYF.